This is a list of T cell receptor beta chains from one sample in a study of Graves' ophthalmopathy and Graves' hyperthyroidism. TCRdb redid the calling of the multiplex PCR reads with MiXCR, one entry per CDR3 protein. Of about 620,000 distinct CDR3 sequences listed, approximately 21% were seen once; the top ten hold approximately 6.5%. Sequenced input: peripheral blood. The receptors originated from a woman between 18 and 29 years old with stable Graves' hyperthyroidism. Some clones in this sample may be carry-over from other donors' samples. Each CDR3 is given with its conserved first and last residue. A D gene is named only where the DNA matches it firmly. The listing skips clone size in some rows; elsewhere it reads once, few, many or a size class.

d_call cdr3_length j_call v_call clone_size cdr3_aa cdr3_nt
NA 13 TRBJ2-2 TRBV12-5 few CASGGQNTGELFF TGTGCTAGTGGTGGACAGAACACCGGGGAGCTGTTTTTT
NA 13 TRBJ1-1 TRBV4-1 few CASSQEAYRVAFF TGCGCCAGCAGCCAAGAGGCGTATAGGGTGGCTTTCTTT
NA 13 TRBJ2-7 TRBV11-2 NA CASSLLPTYEQYF TGTGCCAGCAGCTTGTTGCCAACCTACGAGCAGTACTTC
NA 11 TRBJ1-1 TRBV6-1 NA CASIEDPEAFF TGTGCCAGTATCGAGGACCCTGAAGCTTTCTTT
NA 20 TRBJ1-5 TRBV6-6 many CASTSRDISQHSNSNQPQHF TGTGCCAGCACCAGCCGAGACATTTCTCAACACTCTAATAGCAATCAGCCCCAGCATTTT
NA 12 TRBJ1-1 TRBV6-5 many CASVSGSPEAFF TGTGCCAGCGTCTCAGGGTCGCCTGAAGCTTTCTTT
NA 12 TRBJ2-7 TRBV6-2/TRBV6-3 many CASSHGQVEQYF TGTGCCAGTAGCCACGGGCAGGTCGAGCAGTACTTC
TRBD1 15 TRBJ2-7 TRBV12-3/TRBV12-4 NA CASSLIQGATYEQYF TGTGCCAGCAGTTTAATTCAGGGGGCTACCTACGAGCAGTACTTC
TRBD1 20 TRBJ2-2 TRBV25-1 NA CASSEVHGQGFSDSTGELFF TGTGCCAGCAGTGAAGTACACGGACAGGGGTTTTCAGACTCCACCGGGGAGCTGTTTTTT
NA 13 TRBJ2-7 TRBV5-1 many CASSSPISYEQYF TGCGCCAGCAGTTCCCCGATCTCCTACGAGCAGTACTTC
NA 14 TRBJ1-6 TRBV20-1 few CSARVREARSPLHF TGCAGTGCTAGAGTGCGGGAAGCGAGGTCACCCCTCCACTTT
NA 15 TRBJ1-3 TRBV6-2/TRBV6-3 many CASSGGDHTGNTIYF TGTGCCAGCAGTGGCGGCGACCACACTGGAAACACCATATATTTT
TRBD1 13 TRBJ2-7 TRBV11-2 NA CASRSSGGQEQYF TGTGCCAGCAGATCTTCAGGGGGTCAAGAGCAGTACTTC
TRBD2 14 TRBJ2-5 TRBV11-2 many CASSSIAGRQTQYF TGTGCCAGCAGCTCGATAGCGGGAAGGCAGACCCAGTACTTC
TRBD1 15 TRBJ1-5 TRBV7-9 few CASSLSTGVGQPQHF TGTGCCAGCAGCTTATCTACAGGGGTGGGGCAGCCCCAGCATTTT
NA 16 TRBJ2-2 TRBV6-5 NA CASSLTRVIGTGELFF TGTGCCAGCAGTTTAACACGGGTCATAGGGACCGGGGAGCTGTTTTTT
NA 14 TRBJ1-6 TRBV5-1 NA CASSGQGSNSPLHF TGCGCCAGCAGCGGTCAGGGGAGTAATTCACCCCTCCACTTT